These T cell receptor beta chains were read from a single sample in a study of cytomegalovirus exposure and HLA in healthy donors. Produced via immunoSEQ multiplex PCR; TCRdb's table is partial and in-frame only. The sample yields some 91,000 clones, approximately 86% seen once. Sequenced input: PBMCs. These TCRs come from a man younger than 45 in good health and CMV-seropositive. The CDR3 runs from the conserved cysteine through the conserved F or W. The D gene is left open where the match is weak. Part of the rows lack a size; the others show once, few, many or a class for expanded clones.

TRBD1 | NA | TRBJ1-3 | TRBV15 | TGTGCCACCACTAGGGACAGGGGAAACTCTGGAAACACCATATATTTT | CATTRDRGNSGNTIYF
TRBD1 | NA | TRBJ2-5 | TRBV29-1 | TGCAGCGTGGATGGACAGGGGACAACAGAGACCCAGTACTTC | CSVDGQGTTETQYF
TRBD1 | NA | TRBJ2-3 | TRBV5-1 | TGCGCCAGCAGCCTGAAGGGGGGGACAGGGTACACAGATACGCAGTATTTT | CASSLKGGTGYTDTQYF
NA | medium-sized | TRBJ2-3 | TRBV6-5 | TGTGCCAGCAGTTACTCGAGGGTAGCAGATACGCAGTATTTT | CASSYSRVADTQYF
NA | NA | TRBJ2-7 | TRBV29-1 | TGCAGCGTTCAGGACAGCCGCTACGAGCAGTACTTC | CSVQDSRYEQYF
TRBD1 | NA | TRBJ1-2 | TRBV2 | TGTGCCAGCAGCAGATGGACAGGGGTTGTAAATGGCTACACCTTC | CASSRWTGVVNGYTF
NA | NA | TRBJ1-2 | TRBV28 | TGTGCCACCAGGGGCGGGCTCAACTATGGCTACACCTTC | CATRGGLNYGYTF
NA | NA | TRBJ2-5 | TRBV15 | TGTGCCACCAGCAGAGATCGGTTCGGATTCAGGGGCTATCAGACCCAGTACTTC | CATSRDRFGFRGYQTQYF
TRBD1 | few | TRBJ2-7 | TRBV9 | TGTGCCAGCAGCGTAGCCCCGGGACAGGGGAATATCTACGAGCAGTACTTC | CASSVAPGQGNIYEQYF
NA | NA | TRBJ2-7 | TRBV27 | TGTGCCAGCAGTTTAGGCTTGGGGCCCGGTGAGCAGTACTTC | CASSLGLGPGEQYF
NA | NA | TRBJ2-2 | TRBV18 | TGTGCCAGCTCACCCGGGACATCTGACACCGGGGAGCTGTTTTTT | CASSPGTSDTGELFF
TRBD1 | NA | TRBJ2-7 | TRBV27 | TGTGCCAGCAGTTTAAGGGGGCCAACCTACGAGCAGTACTTC | CASSLRGPTYEQYF
TRBD2 | few | TRBJ2-7 | TRBV28 | TGTGCCAGCAGTTTAGGAGCGGGAGGGACCCCCTACGAGCAGTACTTC | CASSLGAGGTPYEQYF
NA | NA | TRBJ2-7 | TRBV10-3 | TGTGCCATCAGTGATCCGGGGGACTCAGTAGCGGAGCAGTACTTC | CAISDPGDSVAEQYF
NA | NA | TRBJ2-3 | TRBV7-3 | TGTGCCAGCAGCTCCGGGGGACAGTTCACAGATACGCAGTATTTT | CASSSGGQFTDTQYF
NA | NA | TRBJ1-1 | TRBV19 | TGTGCCAGTAGTTCGACGACAGGACTTGAAGCTTTCTTT | CASSSTTGLEAFF
TRBD2 | NA | TRBJ2-3 | TRBV27 | TGTGCCAGCAGTCACTTTTATGCGGGAGGATCAGATACGCAGTATTTT | CASSHFYAGGSDTQYF
TRBD2 | NA | TRBJ2-1 | TRBV7-3 | TGTGCCAGCAGCTTATTGGGGACTAGCGGCACCAATGAGCAGTTCTTC | CASSLLGTSGTNEQFF
NA | NA | TRBJ2-7 | TRBV18 | TGTGCCAGCTCACCTAACAGATACTCCTACGAGCAGTACTTC | CASSPNRYSYEQYF
NA | NA | TRBJ2-1 | TRBV5-7 | TGTGGGTCAGCTAACAGCTCCTACAATGAGCAGTTCTTC | CGSANSSYNEQFF
NA | NA | TRBJ1-1 | TRBV5-1 | TGCGCCAGCAGCGGTGGACAGATGAACACTGAAGCTTTCTTT | CASSGGQMNTEAFF
NA | NA | TRBJ2-5 | TRBV15 | TGTGCCACCAGCAGACAAGCAGGGCAAGAGACCCAGTACTTC | CATSRQAGQETQYF
NA | NA | TRBJ2-2 | TRBV19 | TGTGCCAGTCACCGCGGGACAGCATTTACGAACACCGGGGAGCTGTTTTTT | CASHRGTAFTNTGELFF
NA | NA | TRBJ2-7 | TRBV7-6 | TGTGCCAGCACCGAGCAAGCAGGGGGGTACGAGCAGTACTTC | CASTEQAGGYEQYF
TRBD1 | NA | TRBJ1-5 | TRBV6-5 | TGTGCCAGCAGGTCAGGGGGAAGCAATCAGCCCCAGCATTTT | CASRSGGSNQPQHF
TRBD2 | NA | TRBJ2-7 | TRBV5-4 | TGTGCCAGCAGCTCGAAGCGGGAGGTAAGCTCCTACGAGCAGTACTTC | CASSSKREVSSYEQYF
NA | NA | TRBJ2-5 | TRBV28 | TGTGCCAGCAGTTCAGGGCCAATGGAGACCCAGTACTTC | CASSSGPMETQYF
TRBD1 | NA | TRBJ1-1 | TRBV10-2 | TGCGCCAGCAGTGTAAAAGACAGGGGAGCTTTCTTT | CASSVKDRGAFF
NA | NA | TRBJ2-7 | TRBV14 | TGTGCCAGCAGCCAAGCCCGATCCAGGTGGTACTTC | CASSQARSRWYF
NA | NA | TRBJ1-5 | TRBV6-1 | TGTGCCAGCAGCAGGGACATTAGCAATCAGCCCCAGCATTTT | CASSRDISNQPQHF
NA | NA | TRBJ2-1 | TRBV5-1 | TGCGCCAGCAGCTTGGTGTCAGGGCAGATGTTTGGCAATGAGCAGTTCTTC | CASSLVSGQMFGNEQFF
NA | NA | TRBJ2-5 | TRBV9 | TGTGCCAGCAGCGTATCAGGGTCAGAGTACGAGACCCAGTACTTC | CASSVSGSEYETQYF
TRBD2 | once | TRBJ2-1 | TRBV6-1 | TGTGCCAGCAGTGTACACCTAGCGGGAGGGCTCAATGAGCAGTTCTTC | CASSVHLAGGLNEQFF
TRBD2 | NA | TRBJ2-7 | TRBV28 | TGTGCCAGCAGTCTAGGGACTAGCGGGAGTACCTACGAGCAGTACTTC | CASSLGTSGSTYEQYF
NA | NA | TRBJ2-5 | TRBV2 | TGTGCCAGCAGCGTGTACCAAGAGACCCAGTACTTC | CASSVYQETQYF
NA | NA | TRBJ2-7 | TRBV9 | TGTGCCAGCAGCCCGAGGGACTGGTCTTACGAGCAGTACTTC | CASSPRDWSYEQYF
TRBD1 | NA | TRBJ2-2 | TRBV7-9 | TGTGCCAGCAGCCCTCAGAGGGGACAGTCGGATTCCGGGGAGCTGTTTTTT | CASSPQRGQSDSGELFF
NA | NA | TRBJ2-6 | TRBV9 | TGTGCCAGCAGCCCTAGGCCTAGCGCGTGGGCCCGAATAATTCTCTCTGGGGCCAACGTCCTGACTTTC | CASSPRPSAWARIILSGANVLTF
NA | NA | TRBJ2-7 | TRBV7-2 | TGTGCCAGCAGCTTATGGGGTCGACAGAAGCCCTACGAGCAGTACTTC | CASSLWGRQKPYEQYF
TRBD2 | NA | TRBJ2-1 | TRBV27 | TGTGCCAGCAGTCCCTTAGCGGGTACTAAAAGCTCCTACAATGAGCAGTTCTTC | CASSPLAGTKSSYNEQFF
TRBD1 | NA | TRBJ1-5 | TRBV4-1 | TGCGCCAGCAGCGCGTTCACAGGGGAACAGCCCCAGCATTTT | CASSAFTGEQPQHF
NA | NA | TRBJ1-4 | TRBV6-1 | TGTGCCAGCAGCTTGAGTCAGGGCCGCGAAAAACTGTTTTTT | CASSLSQGREKLFF
NA | once | TRBJ1-1 | TRBV5-6 | TGTGCCAGCAGCACTACCGGGACTCTAGGAGTCGCTTTCTTT | CASSTTGTLGVAFF
NA | NA | TRBJ1-4 | TRBV27 | TGTGCCAGCAGTCGAGACAGAGCAACTAATGAAAAACTGTTTTTT | CASSRDRATNEKLFF
NA | once | TRBJ1-1 | TRBV6-6 | TGTGCCAGCAGAGAAAGGTCCGTCGGGGTGAACACTGAAGCTTTCTTT | CASRERSVGVNTEAFF
NA | NA | TRBJ1-4 | TRBV6-1 | TGTGCCAGCAGTGGTGGGCGTAGGGGTTATGAAAAACTGTTTTTT | CASSGGRRGYEKLFF
TRBD2 | NA | TRBJ2-2 | TRBV6-1 | TGTGCCAGCCGGAGCGGGAGGGCCTTGGCCGGGGAGCTGTTTTTT | CASRSGRALAGELFF
NA | NA | TRBJ2-3 | TRBV6-1 | TGTGCCAGCAGTGAATTGGGCGGGAGCACAGATACGCAGTATTTT | CASSELGGSTDTQYF
NA | NA | TRBJ2-5 | TRBV6-6 | TGTGCCAGCCAGAGGGGGGGCTACCAAGAGACCCAGTACTTC | CASQRGGYQETQYF
TRBD1 | few | TRBJ2-6 | TRBV29-1 | TGCAGCGTTGAGGTACCGGGACAGGGTCTCCACTCTGGGGCCAACGTCCTGACTTTC | CSVEVPGQGLHSGANVLTF
TRBD2 | once | TRBJ2-3 | TRBV10-1 | TGCGCCAGCAACCAAGCGGGAACAGATACGCAGTATTTT | CASNQAGTDTQYF